This T cell receptor beta chain came from a study of OX40 agonist ivuxolimab in advanced cancers. Whole-study context: Clinicians treated patients with ivuxolimab, an agonistic anti-OX40 (CD134) antibody. People in dose escalation had one of these cancers: hepatocellular carcinoma, melanoma, renal cell or head and neck cancer.

This table comes from immunoSEQ multiplex PCR, and its TCRdb copy is limited to in-frame clones, with some not included. The repertoire consists of roughly 70,000 clones, with about 87% occurring once and the leading ten covering approximately 11%. The CDR3 contains 16 residues. Trimming removed 4 bases from V and 2 bases from J, with 15 bases in between. The germline CDR1 and CDR2 sequences are SGDLS and YYNGEE. This clone came up a few times. The chain couples TRBV9 to TRBJ2-2, with D perhaps given as TRBD1 or TRBD2 (5 bases each). The source was CD4+ or CD8+ T cells sorted from blood, collected in a trial of the OX40 agonist ivuxolimab. This receptor was obtained from an adult with an advanced solid tumor such as melanoma, head and neck, liver or kidney cancer. The CDR3 protein is CASSPRAGTNTGELFF. The DNA of the CDR3 is TGTGCCAGCAGCCCGCGGGCCGGGACCAACACCGGGGAGCTGTTTTTT.